This T cell receptor (beta chain) was observed in a study of blood T cells in healthy people across ages. A J-beta primer mix and a sample-barcoded 5' primer were used in a second PCR of roughly 7 to 12 cycles. A single record per CDR3 protein comes from TCRdb applying MiXCR to the 5' RACE reads. The sample lists around 1,000,000 distinct CDR3 sequences, around 27% seen once, with about 0.72% in the top ten. Per germline, CDR1 KGHDR and CDR2 SFDVKD. Trimming removed 10 bases at V and 5 bases at J, with 17 bases between. The CDR3 runs 14 residues. These same data were also listed under a study on T cells of mothers and their children. That study reports: A few healthy Caucasian mothers served as donors, and their six children did as well.

The TCR sequence derives from a girl under 10 years old in good health. This chain joins TRBV24-1 and TRBJ2-1, with a weak D call TRBD2 (5 bases). Sequenced material: blood. The CDR3 sequence is CATRSDSLHNEQFF. The DNA of the CDR3 is TGTGCCACACGGTCGGACTCACTCCACAATGAGCAGTTCTTC.